The rows below give T cell receptor beta chains drawn from one sample of a study of cytomegalovirus exposure and HLA in healthy donors. Sequencing used immunoSEQ multiplex PCR; TCRdb keeps in-frame clones, though not all of them. Among under 40,000 clones, around 81% were seen once, and the ten largest hold approximately 8.5%. The sequencing input was PBMCs. The receptors shown here come from a woman in her thirties or forties in good health and CMV-seronegative. Both conserved end residues are part of each CDR3. D genes are given only for firm matches. Expanded clones get a size class; other rows say once, few or many, or leave the size out.

D: NA
V: TRBV2
size: NA
J: TRBJ1-1
DNA: TGTGCCAGCAGTGTTAACAGGGCATACACTGAAGCTTTCTTT
CDR3: CASSVNRAYTEAFF

D: TRBD2
V: TRBV7-8
size: NA
J: TRBJ2-1
DNA: TGTGCCAGCAGCTTATTGCGGGGGGCCCAGGATGAGCAGTTCTTC
CDR3: CASSLLRGAQDEQFF

D: TRBD1
V: TRBV5-1
size: NA
J: TRBJ2-7
DNA: TGCGCCAGCAGCTTCCTGGGGCAGGGGGTCGACGAGCAGTACTTC
CDR3: CASSFLGQGVDEQYF

D: NA
V: TRBV7-9
size: NA
J: TRBJ2-3
DNA: TGTGCCAGCAGCGATAGCCCCAGCACAGATACGCAGTATTTT
CDR3: CASSDSPSTDTQYF

D: TRBD2
V: TRBV7-3
size: NA
J: TRBJ2-5
DNA: TGTGCCAGCACCGAATGGGGATCTAGCGGGGGGGCCGGGGAGACCCAGTACTTC
CDR3: CASTEWGSSGGAGETQYF

D: NA
V: TRBV5-5
size: once
J: TRBJ2-1
DNA: TGTGCCAGCAGCTTCAGCAATGAGCAGTTCTTC
CDR3: CASSFSNEQFF

D: TRBD1
V: TRBV5-5
size: NA
J: TRBJ1-2
DNA: TGTGCCAGCAGCTCTACAGGGGGCGTTGGCTACACCTTC
CDR3: CASSSTGGVGYTF

D: TRBD1
V: TRBV6-6
size: few
J: TRBJ1-6
DNA: TGTGCCATCGGGACAGGGAATAATTCACCCCTCCACTTT
CDR3: CAIGTGNNSPLHF

D: TRBD2
V: TRBV7-9
size: NA
J: TRBJ2-5
DNA: TGTGCCAGCAGCAGAGGGGATAGCGGGGGGTCGCGAGAGACCCAGTACTTC
CDR3: CASSRGDSGGSRETQYF

D: NA
V: TRBV9
size: NA
J: TRBJ2-1
DNA: TGTGCCAGCAGCGTATTGGGCAGCTACAATGAGCAGTTCTTC
CDR3: CASSVLGSYNEQFF

D: TRBD2
V: TRBV7-6
size: NA
J: TRBJ2-1
DNA: TGTGCCAGCAGCTTAGCTCGGCGGGGGGGCCGTAATGAGCAGTTCTTC
CDR3: CASSLARRGGRNEQFF

D: NA
V: TRBV29-1
size: NA
J: TRBJ1-1
DNA: TGCAGCGTTGCGATCCAGGTTAACACTGAAGCTTTCTTT
CDR3: CSVAIQVNTEAFF

D: NA
V: TRBV27
size: NA
J: TRBJ2-1
DNA: TGTGCCAGCAGTCCACACGAGGGCAATGAGCAGTTCTTC
CDR3: CASSPHEGNEQFF

D: TRBD1
V: TRBV6-4
size: NA
J: TRBJ1-2
DNA: TGTGCCAGCACTACAGGCGGGACAGGGGGCAGAGGCTACACCTTC
CDR3: CASTTGGTGGRGYTF

D: TRBD1
V: TRBV18
size: NA
J: TRBJ1-1
DNA: TGTGCCAGCTCACCTCGGACAGGGGCGGGCACTGAAGCTTTCTTT
CDR3: CASSPRTGAGTEAFF

D: NA
V: TRBV7-9
size: NA
J: TRBJ2-7
DNA: TGTGCCAGCAGCCGAACGCAGGGGCAGGCCCGCTCCTACGAGCAGTACTTC
CDR3: CASSRTQGQARSYEQYF

D: NA
V: TRBV5-1
size: NA
J: TRBJ1-3
DNA: TGCGCCAGCAGCTTGGAAGCGAACTCTGGAAACACCATATATTTT
CDR3: CASSLEANSGNTIYF

D: NA
V: TRBV4-3
size: NA
J: TRBJ1-6
DNA: TGCGCCAGCAGCCAAGTGGGTACAGGGAATTCACCCCTCCACTTT
CDR3: CASSQVGTGNSPLHF

D: NA
V: TRBV27
size: NA
J: TRBJ2-2
DNA: TGTGCCAGCCTGGGGGGCACCGGGGAGCTGTTTTTT
CDR3: CASLGGTGELFF

D: TRBD1
V: TRBV7-8
size: NA
J: TRBJ2-1
DNA: TGTGCCAGCAGCTCTCATCCCGGGACAGGGGGGTACAATGAGCAGTTCTTC
CDR3: CASSSHPGTGGYNEQFF

D: TRBD2
V: TRBV6-5
size: NA
J: TRBJ2-7
DNA: TGTGCCAGCAGTTACTCTTTAGCGGGAAGCTCCTACGAGCAGTACTTC
CDR3: CASSYSLAGSSYEQYF

D: NA
V: TRBV2
size: NA
J: TRBJ1-5
DNA: TGTGCCAGCAGTGATTCGGTTCAGCCCCAGCATTTT
CDR3: CASSDSVQPQHF

D: NA
V: TRBV5-1
size: NA
J: TRBJ1-1
DNA: TGCGCCAGCAGCTTGAGTAGAGGTATCACTGAAGCTTTCTTT
CDR3: CASSLSRGITEAFF

D: NA
V: TRBV11-2
size: NA
J: TRBJ1-2
DNA: TGTGCCAGCAGCTTTTTCAAGGATTGGGCTTATGGCTACACCTTC
CDR3: CASSFFKDWAYGYTF

D: NA
V: TRBV19
size: NA
J: TRBJ1-2
DNA: TGTGCCAGTAGTATGGAACAGCTCTATGGCTACACCTTC
CDR3: CASSMEQLYGYTF

D: TRBD1
V: TRBV5-4
size: NA
J: TRBJ2-1
DNA: TGTGCCAGCAGCGAGGGACAGGGTGTCTACAATGAGCAGTTCTTC
CDR3: CASSEGQGVYNEQFF

D: NA
V: TRBV19
size: few
J: TRBJ1-4
DNA: TGTGCCAGTAGTATGAGGTTGGGTAATGAAAAACTGTTTTTT
CDR3: CASSMRLGNEKLFF

D: TRBD1
V: TRBV2
size: NA
J: TRBJ1-2
DNA: TGTGCCAGCAGAGGGGACAGGGAGGGGTATGGCTACACCTTC
CDR3: CASRGDREGYGYTF

D: TRBD1
V: TRBV2
size: NA
J: TRBJ1-1
DNA: TGTGCCAGCAGACAAAACCCGACAGGGGGAGAAGCTTTCTTT
CDR3: CASRQNPTGGEAFF